The clone carrying this TCR beta chain was detected a few times. Its target is not known. The CDR3 is 11 residues long. The V end lost 6 bases, the J end lost 6 bases, and 7 bases lay between the germline ends. This sample was taken from a study of post-analysis software for immune sequencing data. Overall study findings and caveats: Patients had higher frequencies than controls of about five TRBV segments, including TRBV5-6, TRBV5-1 and TRBV20-1.

Prepared libraries of TCR beta cDNA carried unique molecular identifiers. TCRdb re-called the PCR reads with MiXCR, one entry per CDR3 protein. The table records hundreds of thousands of distinct CDR3 sequences, approximately 59% of them present only once. This sequence was found in a girl aged 2 to 9 with multiple sclerosis. What was sequenced was blood. This chain joins TRBV12-3 or TRBV12-4 and TRBJ2-3; D gene uncertain. CDR3 sequence reads: CASREGDTQYF. CDR3 bases: TGTGCCAGCAGGGAAGGTGATACGCAGTATTTT.